A selection of T cell receptor beta chains follows, all from one sample in a study of regulatory T cells in long-lasting Graves disease. TCRdb ran MiXCR on the multiplex PCR reads and lists one entry per CDR3 protein. The sample comprises roughly 510,000 distinct CDR3 sequences, roughly a sixth of which are singletons, and 12% rests with the top ten. The sample was also linked to a second study, of T cells in Graves' hyperthyroidism and ophthalmopathy.

This material consisted of peripheral blood mononuclear cells (PBMCs), taken at new diagnosis, from a patient treated with antithyroid drugs. Receptors were obtained from a young man with Graves disease. Both conserved end residues are part of each CDR3. A D gene is named only where the DNA matches it firmly. For some rows the clone size is stated as once, few or many, or as a class when expanded; others skip it.

v_gene: TRBV5-4
d_gene: .
j_gene: TRBJ2-7
abundance: .
CDR3aa: CASGRQDSYEQYF
CDR3nt: TGTGCCAGCGGACGACAGGATTCCTACGAGCAGTACTTC

v_gene: TRBV20-1
d_gene: .
j_gene: TRBJ2-1
abundance: many
CDR3aa: CSGLDKNNEQFF
CDR3nt: TGCAGTGGGCTAGACAAGAACAATGAGCAGTTCTTC

v_gene: TRBV2
d_gene: TRBD1
j_gene: TRBJ2-1
abundance: .
CDR3aa: CASSVAGGANNEQFF
CDR3nt: TGTGCCAGCAGCGTAGCAGGGGGCGCCAACAATGAGCAGTTCTTC

v_gene: TRBV2
d_gene: .
j_gene: TRBJ1-2
abundance: .
CDR3aa: CASSNRLGHYGYTF
CDR3nt: TGTGCCAGCAGTAACAGGTTAGGACACTATGGCTACACCTTC

v_gene: TRBV5-5
d_gene: .
j_gene: TRBJ2-3
abundance: many
CDR3aa: CASSPGPGASTDTQYF
CDR3nt: TGTGCCAGCAGCCCGGGGCCCGGTGCTAGCACAGATACGCAGTATTTT

v_gene: TRBV10-3
d_gene: .
j_gene: TRBJ2-7
abundance: many
CDR3aa: CAISDYAGYSYEQYF
CDR3nt: TGTGCCATCAGTGATTATGCGGGGTACTCCTACGAGCAGTACTTC

v_gene: TRBV18
d_gene: .
j_gene: TRBJ1-1
abundance: .
CDR3aa: CASSPPGSAEAFF
CDR3nt: TGTGCCAGCTCACCACCGGGGTCGGCTGAAGCTTTCTTT

v_gene: TRBV12-3/TRBV12-4
d_gene: .
j_gene: TRBJ1-5
abundance: few
CDR3aa: CASTRGGNQPQHF
CDR3nt: TGTGCCAGTACAAGGGGGGGCAATCAGCCCCAGCATTTT

v_gene: TRBV28
d_gene: .
j_gene: TRBJ1-2
abundance: many
CDR3aa: CASSNVDVSYTF
CDR3nt: TGTGCCAGCAGTAACGTGGATGTGAGCTACACCTTC

v_gene: TRBV2
d_gene: .
j_gene: TRBJ1-1
abundance: many
CDR3aa: CASSSTDSRTEAFF
CDR3nt: TGTGCCAGCAGTTCTACCGACAGCCGAACTGAAGCTTTCTTT

v_gene: TRBV28
d_gene: .
j_gene: TRBJ1-5
abundance: many
CDR3aa: CASTAGNQPQHF
CDR3nt: TGTGCCAGCACGGCTGGGAATCAGCCCCAGCATTTT

v_gene: TRBV29-1
d_gene: .
j_gene: TRBJ1-3
abundance: .
CDR3aa: CSVEEGSGNTIYF
CDR3nt: TGCAGCGTTGAAGAGGGCTCTGGAAACACCATATATTTT

v_gene: TRBV6-2/TRBV6-3
d_gene: .
j_gene: TRBJ1-1
abundance: many
CDR3aa: CASSYWGSEAFF
CDR3nt: TGTGCCAGCAGTTACTGGGGCTCTGAAGCTTTCTTT

v_gene: TRBV20-1
d_gene: .
j_gene: TRBJ2-7
abundance: .
CDR3aa: CSARTGQTSYEQYF
CDR3nt: TGCAGTGCTAGGACCGGACAAACCTCCTACGAGCAGTACTTC

v_gene: TRBV4-1
d_gene: .
j_gene: TRBJ2-7
abundance: many
CDR3aa: CASSHFEASSYEQYF
CDR3nt: TGCGCCAGCAGCCATTTTGAAGCTTCCTCCTACGAGCAGTACTTC

v_gene: TRBV7-4
d_gene: TRBD1
j_gene: TRBJ2-1
abundance: .
CDR3aa: CASSVGTGPYNEQFF
CDR3nt: TGTGCCAGCAGCGTAGGGACAGGGCCTTACAATGAGCAGTTCTTC

v_gene: TRBV27
d_gene: .
j_gene: TRBJ2-3
abundance: many
CDR3aa: CASSVSGASTDTQYF
CDR3nt: TGTGCCAGCAGTGTTAGCGGAGCTAGCACAGATACGCAGTATTTT

v_gene: TRBV7-3
d_gene: .
j_gene: TRBJ2-1
abundance: .
CDR3aa: CASSLGGARVNEQFF
CDR3nt: TGTGCCAGCAGCTTAGGGGGGGCGCGAGTCAATGAGCAGTTCTTC

v_gene: TRBV27
d_gene: .
j_gene: TRBJ2-7
abundance: .
CDR3aa: CASSLWQGNEQYF
CDR3nt: TGTGCCAGCAGTTTATGGCAGGGAAACGAGCAGTACTTC

v_gene: TRBV19
d_gene: .
j_gene: TRBJ1-2
abundance: many
CDR3aa: CASSPRSPNYGYTF
CDR3nt: TGTGCCAGTAGTCCTCGAAGCCCCAACTATGGCTACACCTTC

v_gene: TRBV4-1
d_gene: TRBD1
j_gene: TRBJ2-3
abundance: few
CDR3aa: CASSQEFSTGWPDTQYF
CDR3nt: TGCGCCAGCAGCCAAGAGTTTTCGACAGGGTGGCCAGATACGCAGTATTTT

v_gene: TRBV5-1
d_gene: .
j_gene: TRBJ2-1
abundance: few
CDR3aa: CASSSDGSDEQFF
CDR3nt: TGCGCCAGCAGCTCGGACGGGAGCGATGAGCAGTTCTTC

v_gene: TRBV7-9
d_gene: .
j_gene: TRBJ1-1
abundance: few
CDR3aa: CASSSSEEGGTEAFF
CDR3nt: TGTGCCAGCAGCTCCTCAGAAGAGGGAGGCACTGAAGCTTTCTTT

v_gene: TRBV27
d_gene: TRBD2
j_gene: TRBJ2-7
abundance: .
CDR3aa: CASRGGLAGFHEQYF
CDR3nt: TGTGCCAGCAGAGGGGGGCTAGCGGGATTCCACGAGCAGTACTTC

v_gene: TRBV28
d_gene: .
j_gene: TRBJ2-7
abundance: few
CDR3aa: CASSLFLWEFSYEQYF
CDR3nt: TGTGCCAGCAGTTTGTTCCTATGGGAGTTCTCCTACGAGCAGTACTTC

v_gene: TRBV28
d_gene: TRBD1
j_gene: TRBJ2-3
abundance: many
CDR3aa: CASRSGTGYTQYF
CDR3nt: TGTGCCAGCAGGTCCGGGACAGGGTACACGCAGTATTTT

v_gene: TRBV5-1
d_gene: .
j_gene: TRBJ1-2
abundance: many
CDR3aa: CASSLSGNSRDGYTF
CDR3nt: TGCGCCAGCAGCTTATCTGGGAACAGCCGGGATGGCTACACCTTC

v_gene: TRBV3-1
d_gene: .
j_gene: TRBJ1-2
abundance: many
CDR3aa: CASSHIQGNYGYTF
CDR3nt: TGTGCCAGCAGCCATATCCAGGGGAACTATGGCTACACCTTC

v_gene: TRBV12-5
d_gene: .
j_gene: TRBJ2-3
abundance: many
CDR3aa: CASGPSATDTQYF
CDR3nt: TGTGCTAGTGGTCCGTCGGCTACAGATACGCAGTATTTT

v_gene: TRBV28
d_gene: .
j_gene: TRBJ2-7
abundance: many
CDR3aa: CASSLSGISYEQYF
CDR3nt: TGTGCCAGCAGCCTCTCGGGCATCTCCTACGAGCAGTACTTC

v_gene: TRBV6-5
d_gene: .
j_gene: TRBJ2-7
abundance: many
CDR3aa: CASSYSPGSPYEQYF
CDR3nt: TGTGCCAGCAGTTACTCTCCGGGGAGCCCCTACGAGCAGTACTTC

v_gene: TRBV27
d_gene: .
j_gene: TRBJ1-1
abundance: few
CDR3aa: CASSLSGRGGNTEAFF
CDR3nt: TGTGCCAGCAGTTTATCGGGACGGGGCGGGAACACTGAAGCTTTCTTT